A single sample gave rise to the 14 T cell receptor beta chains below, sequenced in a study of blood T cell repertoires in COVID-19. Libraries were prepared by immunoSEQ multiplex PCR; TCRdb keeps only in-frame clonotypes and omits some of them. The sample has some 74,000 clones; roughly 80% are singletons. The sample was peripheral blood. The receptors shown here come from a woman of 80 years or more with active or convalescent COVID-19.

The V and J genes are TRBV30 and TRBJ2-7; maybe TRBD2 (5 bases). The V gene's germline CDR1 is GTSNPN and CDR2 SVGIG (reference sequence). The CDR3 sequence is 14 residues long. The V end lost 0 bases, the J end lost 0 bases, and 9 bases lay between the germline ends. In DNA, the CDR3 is TGTGCCTGGAGTGTAATGGGAGCCTCCTACGAGCAGTACTTC. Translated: CAWSVMGASYEQYF.

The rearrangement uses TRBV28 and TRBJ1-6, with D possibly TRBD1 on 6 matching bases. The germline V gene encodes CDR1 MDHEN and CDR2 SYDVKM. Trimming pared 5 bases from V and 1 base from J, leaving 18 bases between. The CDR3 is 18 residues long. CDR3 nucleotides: TGTGCCAGCAGTCGATCCCTACAGGGATATTCCTATAATTCACCCCTCCACTTT. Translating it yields CASSRSLQGYSYNSPLHF. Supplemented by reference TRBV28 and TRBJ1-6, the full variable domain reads DVKVTQSSRYLVKRTGEKVFLECVQDMDHENMFWYRQDPGLGLRLIYFSYDVKMKEKGDIPEGYSVSREKKERFSLILESASTNQTSMYLCASSRSLQGYSYNSPLHFGNGTRLTVT.

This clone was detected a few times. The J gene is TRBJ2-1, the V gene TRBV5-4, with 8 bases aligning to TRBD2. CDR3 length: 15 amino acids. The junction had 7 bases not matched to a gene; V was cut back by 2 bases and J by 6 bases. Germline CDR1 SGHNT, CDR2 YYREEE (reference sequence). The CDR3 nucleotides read TGTGCCAGCAGCTTCCGGGGGGGGCCGGGCAATGAGCAGTTCTTC. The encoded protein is CASSFRGGPGNEQFF.

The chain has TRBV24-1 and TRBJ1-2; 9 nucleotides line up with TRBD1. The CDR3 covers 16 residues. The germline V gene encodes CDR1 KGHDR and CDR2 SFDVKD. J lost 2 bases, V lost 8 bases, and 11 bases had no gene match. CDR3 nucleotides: TGTGCCACCATGCCGTCCGGGACAGGGCTCAACTATGGCTACACCTTC. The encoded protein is CATMPSGTGLNYGYTF.

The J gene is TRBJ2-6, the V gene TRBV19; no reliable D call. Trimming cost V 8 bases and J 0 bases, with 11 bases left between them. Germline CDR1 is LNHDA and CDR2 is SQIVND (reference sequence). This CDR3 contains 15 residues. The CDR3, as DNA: TGTGCCAGTGGGCGCTTAATCTCTGGGGCCAACGTCCTGACTTTC. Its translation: CASGRLISGANVLTF.

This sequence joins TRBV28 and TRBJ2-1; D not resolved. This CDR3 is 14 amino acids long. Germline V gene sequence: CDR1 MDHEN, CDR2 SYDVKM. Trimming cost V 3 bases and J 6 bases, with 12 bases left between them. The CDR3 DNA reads TGTGCCAGCAGTTTGCTAAGCCCGGGCAATGAGCAGTTCTTC. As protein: CASSLLSPGNEQFF.

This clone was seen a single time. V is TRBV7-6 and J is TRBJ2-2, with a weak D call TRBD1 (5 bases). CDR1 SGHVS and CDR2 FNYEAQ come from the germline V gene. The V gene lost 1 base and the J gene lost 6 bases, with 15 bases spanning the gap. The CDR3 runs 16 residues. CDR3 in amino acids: CASSLDSPGAAGELFF. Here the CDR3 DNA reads TGTGCCAGCAGCTTAGACTCGCCTGGGGCTGCCGGGGAGCTGTTTTTT.

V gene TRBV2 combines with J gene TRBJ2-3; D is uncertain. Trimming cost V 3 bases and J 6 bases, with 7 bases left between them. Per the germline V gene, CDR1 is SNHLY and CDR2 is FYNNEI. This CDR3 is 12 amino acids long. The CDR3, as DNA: TGTGCCAGCAGTGACCCAATGGATACGCAGTATTTT. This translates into CASSDPMDTQYF.

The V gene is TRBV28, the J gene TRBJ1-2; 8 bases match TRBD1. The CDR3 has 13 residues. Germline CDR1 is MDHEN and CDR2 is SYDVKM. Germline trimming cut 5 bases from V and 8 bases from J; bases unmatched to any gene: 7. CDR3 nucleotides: TGTGCCAGCAGTGATTCAGGGGGCCGAGGCTACACCTTC. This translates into CASSDSGGRGYTF.

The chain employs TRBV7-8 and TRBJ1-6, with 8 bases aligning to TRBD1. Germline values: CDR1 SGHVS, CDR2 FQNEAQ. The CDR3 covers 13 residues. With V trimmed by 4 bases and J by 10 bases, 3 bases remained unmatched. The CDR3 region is CASSWTGKSPLHF. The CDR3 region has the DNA TGTGCCAGCAGCTGGACAGGGAAATCACCCCTCCACTTT.

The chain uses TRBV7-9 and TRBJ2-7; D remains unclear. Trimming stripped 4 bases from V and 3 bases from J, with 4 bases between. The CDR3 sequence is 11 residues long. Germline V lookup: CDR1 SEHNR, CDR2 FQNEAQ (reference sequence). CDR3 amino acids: CASSSHYEQYF. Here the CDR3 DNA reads TGTGCCAGCAGCTCCCACTACGAGCAGTACTTC.

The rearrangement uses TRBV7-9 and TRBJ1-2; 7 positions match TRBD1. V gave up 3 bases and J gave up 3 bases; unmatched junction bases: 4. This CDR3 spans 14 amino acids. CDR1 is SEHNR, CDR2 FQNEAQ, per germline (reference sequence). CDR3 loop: CASSLTGSDYGYTF. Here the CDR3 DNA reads TGTGCCAGCAGCTTGACAGGGAGCGACTATGGCTACACCTTC.

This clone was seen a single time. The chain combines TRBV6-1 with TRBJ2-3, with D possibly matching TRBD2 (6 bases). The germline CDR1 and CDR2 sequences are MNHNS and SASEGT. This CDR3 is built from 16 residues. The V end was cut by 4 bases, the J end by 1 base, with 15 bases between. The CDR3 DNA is TGTGCCAGCAGTGTGGGCGGCTGGGAGGGCACAGATACGCAGTATTTT. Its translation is CASSVGGWEGTDTQYF.

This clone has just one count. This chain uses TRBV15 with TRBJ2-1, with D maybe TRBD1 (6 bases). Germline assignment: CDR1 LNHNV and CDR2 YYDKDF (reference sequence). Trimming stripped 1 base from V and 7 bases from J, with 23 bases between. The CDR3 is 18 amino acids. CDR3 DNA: TGTGCCACCAGCAGAGGGGGTTGGGGCAGGGGATTGCTAAATGAGCAGTTCTTC. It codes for CATSRGGWGRGLLNEQFF.